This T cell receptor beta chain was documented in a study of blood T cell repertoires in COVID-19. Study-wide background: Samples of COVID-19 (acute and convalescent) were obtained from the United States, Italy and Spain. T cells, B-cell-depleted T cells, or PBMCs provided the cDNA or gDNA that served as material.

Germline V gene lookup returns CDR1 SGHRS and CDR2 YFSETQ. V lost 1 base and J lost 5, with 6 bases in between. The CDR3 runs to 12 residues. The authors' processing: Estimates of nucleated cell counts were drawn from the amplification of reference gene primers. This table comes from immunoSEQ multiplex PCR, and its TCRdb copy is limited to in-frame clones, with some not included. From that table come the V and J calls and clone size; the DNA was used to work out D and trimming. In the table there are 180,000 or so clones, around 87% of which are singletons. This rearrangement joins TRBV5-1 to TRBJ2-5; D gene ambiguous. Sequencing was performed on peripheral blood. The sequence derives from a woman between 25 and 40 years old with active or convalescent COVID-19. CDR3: CASSLRRETQYF. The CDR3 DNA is TGCGCCAGCAGCTTGAGGCGGGAGACCCAGTACTTC.